This paragraph covers one T cell receptor (beta chain) sequence. The V end was cut by 2 bases, the J end by 0 bases, with 6 bases between. In germline, CDR1 is SGHTA, CDR2 FQGTGA. CDR3 size: 14 residues. These data belong to a study of control samples from healthy donors and cancer patients. Profiled with immunoSEQ multiplex PCR; TCRdb holds only in-frame clones, not every one. This repertoire shows about 67,000 clones, around 87% found once; its top ten account for 2% to 2.5%. This TCR derives from a woman in her 50s with head and neck cancer. The sample taken for sequencing was PBMCs. The J gene is TRBJ2-3, the V gene TRBV7-3; tentatively, D is TRBD2 (5 bases). The CDR3 DNA sequence: TGTGCCAGCAGCTTAGCGGGTAGCACAGATACGCAGTATTTT. Protein: CASSLAGSTDTQYF.